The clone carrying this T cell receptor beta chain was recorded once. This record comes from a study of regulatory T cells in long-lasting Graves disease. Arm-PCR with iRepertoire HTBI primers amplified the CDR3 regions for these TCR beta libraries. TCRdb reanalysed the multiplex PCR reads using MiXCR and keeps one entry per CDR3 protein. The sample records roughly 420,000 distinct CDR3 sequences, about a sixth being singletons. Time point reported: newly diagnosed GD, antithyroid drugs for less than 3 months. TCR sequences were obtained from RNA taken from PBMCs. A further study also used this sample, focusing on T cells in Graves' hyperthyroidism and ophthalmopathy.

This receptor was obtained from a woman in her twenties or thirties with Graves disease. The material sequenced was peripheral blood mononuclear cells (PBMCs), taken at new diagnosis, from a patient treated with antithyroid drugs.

The chain's CDR3 is CALRRTGVGYEQFF. Written as DNA, the CDR3 is TGTGCCCTCCGGCGTACCGGGGTCGGGTATGAGCAGTTCTTC. V and J are TRBV28 and TRBJ2-1; D might be TRBD2 (5 bases). CDR1 is MDHEN and CDR2 is SYDVKM in the germline V gene. The germline V and J ends were trimmed by 11 bases and 8 bases, with 22 bases remaining between them. The CDR3 spans 14 residues.